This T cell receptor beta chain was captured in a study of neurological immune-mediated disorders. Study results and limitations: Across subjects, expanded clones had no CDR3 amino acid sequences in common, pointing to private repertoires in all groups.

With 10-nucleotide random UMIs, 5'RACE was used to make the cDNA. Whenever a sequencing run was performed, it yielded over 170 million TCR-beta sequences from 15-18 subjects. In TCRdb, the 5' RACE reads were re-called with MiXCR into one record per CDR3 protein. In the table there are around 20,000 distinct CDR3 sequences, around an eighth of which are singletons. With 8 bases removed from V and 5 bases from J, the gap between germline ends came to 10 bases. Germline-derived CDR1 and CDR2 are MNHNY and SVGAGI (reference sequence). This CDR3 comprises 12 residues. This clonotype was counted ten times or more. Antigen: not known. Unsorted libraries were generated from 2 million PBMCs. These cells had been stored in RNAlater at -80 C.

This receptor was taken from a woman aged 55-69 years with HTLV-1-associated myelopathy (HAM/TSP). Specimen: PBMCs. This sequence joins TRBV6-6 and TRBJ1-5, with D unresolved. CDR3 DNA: TGTGCCAGCTGGAGGAGGGATCAGCCCCAGCATTTT. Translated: CASWRRDQPQHF.